These 30 T cell receptor beta chains came from one sample sequenced in a study of blood T cell repertoires in COVID-19 (dated by TCRdb to the early 2020s). Library construction relied on the immunoSEQ multiplex PCR assay. This immuneACCESS table, as held by TCRdb, lists in-frame sequences with V and J called but not all clones. Of the missing ones, under half trace to an unresolved V gene in checked studies; the others have no known cause. The sample data list approximately 100,000 clones, and 70% to 90% of these were observed just once. Together, the top ten hold about 2.5% of the sample. The sample comprised PBMCs or T cells enriched from blood (not recorded which). These receptors were taken from a woman in her 50s who had recovered from COVID-19.

The chain employs TRBV7-3 and TRBJ2-5, with 8 bases aligning to TRBD1. V shed 4 bases, J shed 5 bases, and the junction held 9 bases outside the gene matches. CDR1 and CDR2 (germline): SGHTA, FQGTGA. This CDR3 spans 15 amino acids. The CDR3 DNA is TGTGCCAGCAGCTCAGGGGGCGGCAAGGGGGAGACCCAGTACTTC. This gives the protein CASSSGGGKGETQYF.

The chain joins TRBV9 to TRBJ1-4, with D tentatively TRBD1 (5 bases). The germline V gene has CDR1 SGDLS and CDR2 YYNGEE. The CDR3 has 17 amino acids. V dropped 3 bases and J dropped 0 bases, with 15 bases sitting between them. CDR3 loop: CASSALTGGATNEKLFF. The CDR3 DNA follows: TGTGCCAGCAGCGCCTTAACCGGGGGGGCAACTAATGAAAAACTGTTTTTT. Complete variable domain (other parts from reference TRBV9 and TRBJ1-4): DSGVTQTPKHLITATGQRVTLRCSPRSGDLSVYWYQQSLDQGLQFLIQYYNGEERAKGNILERFSAQQFPDLHSELNLSSLELGDSALYFCASSALTGGATNEKLFFGSGTQLSVL.

The rearrangement uses TRBV10-1 and TRBJ2-7, with 7 bases fitting TRBD1. Germline assignment: CDR1 WNHNN and CDR2 SYGVQD (reference sequence). The CDR3 has 12 amino acids. J lost 2 bases, V lost 8 bases, and 3 bases had no gene match. CDR3 sequence (DNA): TGCGCCAGCGGGGGACAGACCTACGAGCAGTACTTC. As protein: CASGGQTYEQYF.

V and J are TRBV24-1 and TRBJ2-3, with D possibly matching TRBD1 (5 bases). V was trimmed by 6 bases and J by 0 bases, leaving 12 bases between them. CDR1 and CDR2 from the germline V gene are KGHDR and SFDVKD. CDR3 length equals 15 residues. The CDR3 sequence is CATSSRTTSTDTQYF. In DNA form, the CDR3 reads TGTGCCACCAGTTCCCGGACAACGAGCACAGATACGCAGTATTTT.

The chain couples TRBV15 to TRBJ2-1; D gene ambiguous. Germline V gene data show CDR1 as LNHNV and CDR2 as YYDKDF (reference sequence). The ends were cut back, 0 bases at V and 8 bases at J, with 20 bases in the middle. This CDR3 has 17 residues. CDR3 in DNA: TGTGCCACCAGCAGAGAACAAGGCCTAGGCCGTGGCTATGAGCAGTTCTTC. Its translation is CATSREQGLGRGYEQFF. The entire variable domain, with the rest obtained from reference TRBV15 and TRBJ2-1, is as follows: DAMVIQNPRYQVTQFGKPVTLSCSQTLNHNVMYWYQQKSSQAPKLLFHYYDKDFNNEADTPDNFQSRRPNTSFCFLDIRSPGLGDTAMYLCATSREQGLGRGYEQFFGPGTRLTVL.

This clone was seen only a few times. The chain joins TRBV19 to TRBJ2-7, with D perhaps matching TRBD1 (6 bases). This CDR3 comprises 11 residues. Per the germline V gene, CDR1 is LNHDA and CDR2 is SQIVND (reference sequence). The V end was cut by 7 bases, the J end by 6 bases, with 10 bases between. The CDR3 is CASKRDTEQYF. As DNA, the CDR3 is TGTGCCAGTAAACGGGACACCGAGCAGTACTTC. Based on the CDR3 plus reference TRBV19 and TRBJ2-7, the full variable domain is DGGITQSPKYLFRKEGQNVTLSCEQNLNHDAMYWYRQDPGQGLRLIYYSQIVNDFQKGDIAEGYSVSREKKESFPLTVTSAQKNPTAFYLCASKRDTEQYFGPGTRLTVT.

The chain has TRBV27 and TRBJ2-6; maybe TRBD1 (6 bases). V was shortened by 0 bases and J by 1 base, with 16 bases between the two germline ends. The CDR3 length is 19 residues. The germline V gene encodes CDR1 MNHEY and CDR2 SMNVEV (reference sequence). CDR3 coding DNA: TGTGCCAGCAGTTTATCGCCACAGCGAAGGGGGTCTGGGGCCAACGTCCTGACTTTC. This sequence encodes CASSLSPQRRGSGANVLTF. The variable domain in full, with the rest retrieved from reference TRBV27 and TRBJ2-6, is EAQVTQNPRYLITVTGKKLTVTCSQNMNHEYMSWYRQDPGLGLRQIYYSMNVEVTDKGDVPEGYKVSRKEKRNFPLILESPSPNQTSLYFCASSLSPQRRGSGANVLTFGAGSRLTVL.

This chain uses TRBV28 with TRBJ1-2, with D uncertain. From germline, CDR1 is MDHEN and CDR2 SYDVKM. V was pared by 5 bases and J by 1 base, with 11 bases between. The CDR3 is made up of 14 amino acids. CDR3: CASSIDGLNYGYTF. CDR3 sequence (DNA): TGTGCCAGCAGTATCGACGGACTTAACTATGGCTACACCTTC.

The DNA for the CDR3 is TGCAGTGCTAGAAGGGGGGGAGAGCAGTACTTC. Amino acids: CSARRGGEQYF. The chain employs TRBV20-1 and TRBJ2-7, with D tentatively TRBD2 (7 bases). Germline-derived CDR1 and CDR2 are DFQATT and SNEGSKA (reference sequence). Trimming pared 2 bases from V and 7 bases from J, leaving 9 bases between. The CDR3 length is 11 residues.

This clone has more than one count but fewer than ten. This chain links TRBV27 with TRBJ1-2; TRBD1 aligns across 7 bases. Germline CDR1 MNHEY, CDR2 SMNVEV (reference sequence). The trim removed 5 bases at V and 7 bases at J, leaving 7 bases unmatched. The CDR3 spans 13 residues. The CDR3 here is CASSRTGGVGYTF. The CDR3 DNA reads TGTGCCAGCAGTCGGACAGGTGGAGTTGGCTACACCTTC.

V and J are TRBV11-1 and TRBJ2-2; D is uncertain. CDR3 length: 15 amino acids. Germline assignment: CDR1 SGHAT and CDR2 FQDESV (reference sequence). V shed 1 base and J shed 0 bases, with 6 bases lying between them. This CDR3 reads CASSLDAANTGELFF. CDR3 nucleotide sequence: TGTGCCAGCAGCTTAGATGCAGCGAACACCGGGGAGCTGTTTTTT. The variable domain in full, completed from reference TRBV11-1 and TRBJ2-2, reads EAEVAQSPRYKITEKSQAVAFWCDPISGHATLYWYRQILGQGPELLVQFQDESVVDDSQLPKDRFSAERLKGVDSTLKIQPAELGDSAMYLCASSLDAANTGELFFGEGSRLTVL.

The chain is built from TRBV27 and TRBJ1-2; 7 positions agree with TRBD1. Trimming at V came to 7 bases and at J to 4 bases, leaving 9 bases not matched to a gene. CDR1 and CDR2 from the germline V gene are MNHEY and SMNVEV (reference sequence). This CDR3 comprises 14 residues. Written as DNA, the CDR3 is TGTGCCAGCACCCCACGAGGGGGCGCCTATGGCTACACCTTC. This codes for CASTPRGGAYGYTF.

This CDR3 reads CSAKMLGEQYF. The CDR3 DNA is TGCAGTGCTAAGATGCTCGGGGAGCAGTACTTC. The chain recombines TRBV20-1 with TRBJ2-7; D remains unclear. The V and J ends lost 4 bases and 7 bases respectively, with 11 bases between them. This CDR3 spans 11 amino acids. Germline assignment: CDR1 DFQATT and CDR2 SNEGSKA (reference sequence).

The DNA of the CDR3 is TGTGCCAGCAGGGGATTACAGGGTCCAGATACGCAGTATTTT. This translates into CASRGLQGPDTQYF. V and J are TRBV6-5 and TRBJ2-3; D is possibly TRBD1 (6 bases). Trimming shortened V by 6 bases and J by 4 bases, and 14 bases separated the two germline ends. CDR1 MNHEY and CDR2 SVGAGI come from the germline V gene. The CDR3 has 14 residues.

The V gene is TRBV11-3, the J gene TRBJ2-5, with 10 bases fitting TRBD2. The CDR3 length is 15 residues. CDR1 is SGHNT, CDR2 YENEEA, per germline. The junction had 8 bases not matched to a gene; V was cut back by 5 bases and J by 5 bases. The CDR3: CASSAKRGGRETQYF. CDR3 in DNA: TGTGCCAGCAGCGCCAAGCGGGGGGGCCGGGAGACCCAGTACTTC.

V and J are TRBV5-1 and TRBJ2-5, with TRBD2 matching over 14 bases. The V gene's germline CDR1 is SGHRS and CDR2 YFSETQ. The CDR3 has 19 amino acids. Trimming at V came to 5 bases and at J to 3 bases, leaving 15 bases not matched to a gene. The DNA for the CDR3 is TGCGCCAGCAGAGCCATGGGACTAGCGGGAGAGGGGGCGGAAGAGACCCAGTACTTC. This codes for CASRAMGLAGEGAEETQYF.

This clone was found a few times. This chain uses TRBV3-1 (or the pseudogene TRBV3-2) with TRBJ1-3; a weak D match, TRBD1 (5 bases). The CDR3 contains 16 residues. Germline V gene lookup returns CDR1 LGHDT and CDR2 YNNKEL (reference sequence). Trimming stripped 2 bases from V and 4 bases from J, with 15 bases between. The CDR3 nucleotides read TGTGCCAGCAGCCAATCGTGGGGGGTTCGCGGAAACACCATATATTTT. It specifies CASSQSWGVRGNTIYF.

The rearrangement links TRBV5-3 to TRBJ2-7, with 9 bases fitting TRBD2. TRBV5-3 is placed among ORFs of uncertain function. This CDR3 comprises 16 residues. J was trimmed by 5 bases and V by 4 bases; bases with no gene match: 13. CDR3 nucleotide sequence: TGTGCCAGAAGCGCCGGGGCGCGGGGGGGAGTCCACGAGCAGTACTTC. Amino acid sequence: CARSAGARGGVHEQYF.

This clone was detected only once. This chain connects TRBV6-5 to TRBJ2-3; 10 bases map to TRBD2. V shed 6 bases, J shed 1 base, and the junction held 4 bases outside the gene matches. The CDR3 length is 15 residues. CDR1 is MNHEY and CDR2 is SVGAGI in the germline V gene. CDR3 in amino acids: CASRRTSGGTDTQYF. The CDR3 DNA sequence: TGTGCCAGCAGACGGACTAGCGGAGGCACAGATACGCAGTATTTT.

The chain uses TRBV7-9 and TRBJ2-3, with D maybe TRBD2 (6 bases). In germline, CDR1 is SEHNR, CDR2 FQNEAQ (reference sequence). Deletions cut 5 bases from V and 8 bases from J, with 14 bases between. The CDR3 extends over 13 amino acids. The CDR3 DNA sequence: TGTGCCAGCAGCCTACGCGAGGGAGGTACGCAGTATTTT. Translated, it gives CASSLREGGTQYF. Based on the CDR3 plus reference TRBV7-9 and TRBJ2-3, the full variable domain is DTGVSQNPRHKITKRGQNVTFRCDPISEHNRLYWYRQTLGQGPEFLTYFQNEAQLEKSRLLSDRFSAERPKGSFSTLEIQRTEQGDSAMYLCASSLREGGTQYFGPGTRLTVL.

This clone has just a few counts. V and J are TRBV18 and TRBJ2-2; 13 positions match TRBD2. Germline V CDR1 and CDR2: KGHSH, LQKENI. There are 16 residues in the CDR3. V lost 3 bases and J lost 6; bases outside the gene matches: 4. CDR3 loop: CASSPGTSGTPGELFF. The CDR3 coding sequence is TGTGCCAGCTCACCGGGGACTAGCGGGACTCCCGGGGAGCTGTTTTTT.

This clone was seen once. This chain uses TRBV29-1 with TRBJ2-1, with TRBD1 matching over 8 bases. This CDR3 has 14 amino acids. The germline V gene encodes CDR1 SQVTM and CDR2 ANQGSEA. V dropped 8 bases and J dropped 3; count of bases not matched to a gene: 9. The CDR3 coding sequence is TGCAGCTCAACCCTCGGGACAGGCTACAATGAGCAGTTCTTC. This encodes CSSTLGTGYNEQFF.

This rearrangement joins TRBV27 to TRBJ2-7, with no clear D. V shed 5 bases and J shed 2 bases, with 13 bases lying between them. There are 14 residues in the CDR3. Germline V gene data show CDR1 as MNHEY and CDR2 as SMNVEV (reference sequence). CDR3: CASSPLTQTYEQYF. Here the CDR3 DNA reads TGTGCCAGCAGTCCCCTGACACAAACCTACGAGCAGTACTTC.

The table lists this clone with a few counts. The CDR3 DNA follows: TGTGCCAGCAGTGAACAGGGATTGCTAGCCAAAAACATTCAGTACTTC. Encoded protein: CASSEQGLLAKNIQYF. V is TRBV2 and J is TRBJ2-4; a weak D match, TRBD1 (5 bases). In germline, CDR1 is SNHLY, CDR2 FYNNEI. The CDR3 has 16 residues. V was trimmed by 2 bases and J by 0 bases, leaving 11 bases between them.

V usage is TRBV3-1 (or the pseudogene TRBV3-2) and J usage is TRBJ1-2; 8 bases line up with TRBD1. The CDR3 runs to 18 residues. The V segment lost 3 bases and the J segment 4 bases; nucleotides outside the gene matches: 16. Germline lookup yields CDR1 LGHDT and CDR2 YNNKEL (reference sequence). CDR3 residues: CASSHLTPRTGKAYGYTF. The CDR3 coding sequence is TGTGCCAGCAGCCATCTCACCCCTCGGACAGGGAAGGCCTATGGCTACACCTTC.

The J gene is TRBJ1-5, the V gene TRBV28; tentative D call: TRBD1 (6 bases). The germline V gene encodes CDR1 MDHEN and CDR2 SYDVKM. V lost 2 bases and J 9 bases, leaving 23 bases between the germline ends. This CDR3 is 17 amino acids long. The CDR3: CASSLVLAAGALRPQHF. The CDR3 DNA sequence: TGTGCCAGCAGTTTAGTCCTAGCGGCAGGGGCTTTGAGGCCCCAGCATTTT.

The chain combines TRBV27 with TRBJ2-1; perhaps TRBD2 as D (5 bases). The CDR3 totals 15 residues. V lost 3 bases to trimming and J lost 0 bases, with 9 bases between them. Germline assignment: CDR1 MNHEY and CDR2 SMNVEV (reference sequence). The CDR3 protein is CASSFTGSSYNEQFF. The CDR3 DNA is TGTGCCAGCAGTTTTACGGGAAGCTCCTACAATGAGCAGTTCTTC.

The chain has TRBV19 and TRBJ1-5; 10 positions match TRBD1. This CDR3 comprises 14 residues. Germline assignment: CDR1 LNHDA and CDR2 SQIVND (reference sequence). V trimming: 7 bases; J trimming: 6 bases; junction bases outside the gene matches: 6. The CDR3 DNA sequence: TGTGCCAGTAACAGAGACAGGGGGCTTCAGCCCCAGCATTTT. It codes for CASNRDRGLQPQHF.

V gene TRBV7-3 combines with J gene TRBJ1-2, with 10 bases that match TRBD1. CDR3 size: 15 residues. With 5 bases clipped from V and 5 bases from J, the junction kept 8 bases outside the gene matches. Germline V gives CDR1 SGHTA, CDR2 FQGTGA. CDR3 coding DNA: TGTGCCAGCAGCGGAGACGGGACAGGGGTGTATGGCTACACCTTC. Protein: CASSGDGTGVYGYTF.

This sequence joins TRBV25-1 and TRBJ1-6, with D possibly matching TRBD1 (6 bases). The CDR3 has 15 residues. The germline V gene encodes CDR1 MGHDK and CDR2 SYGVNS. V dropped 8 bases and J dropped 9 bases, with 20 bases sitting between them. The CDR3 nucleotides read TGTGCCAGCGCCCAAACCAGGGGCGATAGTTCACCCCTCCACTTT. It specifies CASAQTRGDSSPLHF.